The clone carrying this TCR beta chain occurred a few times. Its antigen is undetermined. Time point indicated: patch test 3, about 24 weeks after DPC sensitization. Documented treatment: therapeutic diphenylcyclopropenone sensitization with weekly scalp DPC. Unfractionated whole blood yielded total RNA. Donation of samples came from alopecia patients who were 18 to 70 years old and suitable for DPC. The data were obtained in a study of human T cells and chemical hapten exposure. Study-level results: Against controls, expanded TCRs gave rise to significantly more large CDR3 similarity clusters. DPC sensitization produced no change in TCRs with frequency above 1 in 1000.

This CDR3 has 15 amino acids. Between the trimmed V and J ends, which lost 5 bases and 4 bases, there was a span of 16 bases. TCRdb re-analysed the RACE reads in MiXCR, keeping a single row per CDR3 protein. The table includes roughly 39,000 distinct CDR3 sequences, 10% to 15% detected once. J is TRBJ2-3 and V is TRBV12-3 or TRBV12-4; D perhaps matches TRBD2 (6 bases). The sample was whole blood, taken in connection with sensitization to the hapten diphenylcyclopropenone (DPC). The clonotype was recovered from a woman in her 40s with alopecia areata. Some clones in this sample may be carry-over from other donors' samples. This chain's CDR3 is CASSPSEGFPDTQYF. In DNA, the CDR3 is TGTGCCAGCAGTCCCTCGGAGGGTTTCCCAGATACGCAGTATTTT.